This TCR beta chain was captured in a study of T cell responses to AZD1222 COVID-19 vaccine. General study points: Donors were mostly white British, more females; clonal diversity possibly underestimated. Only five to seven individuals given AZD1222 were seropositive at baseline.

Only in-frame clones appear in the TCRdb table, and some are missing; sequencing was by immunoSEQ multiplex PCR. In the table there are about 150,000 clones, 90% of which are singletons. On this clone itself: Its cognate antigen is unknown.

This specimen consisted of peripheral blood, obtained 28 days after the second AZD1222 dose. The source is an adult who received the AZD1222 COVID-19 vaccine.

The CDR3 region is CASGGSVLLSGNTIYF. The CDR3 bases are TGTGCCAGCGGTGGGTCGGTTTTACTCTCTGGAAACACCATATATTTT. The chain is built from TRBV6-1 and TRBJ1-3; D is undetermined. Germline CDR1 reads MNHNS; CDR2 reads SASEGT. This CDR3 comprises 16 residues. V lost 8 bases, J lost 0 bases, and 17 bases lay in between.